This entry lists 17 T cell receptor beta chains sequenced from one sample in a study of blood T cell repertoires in COVID-19. Measured with immunoSEQ multiplex PCR; TCRdb has only the in-frame clones, and not every one. The data hold about 73,000 clones, with roughly 80% observed a single time. The sample consisted of peripheral blood. The receptors were sampled from an older woman with acute or convalescent COVID-19.

The rearrangement joins TRBV7-8 to TRBJ1-6; no reliable D call. V was cut by 1 base and J by 7 bases, with 5 bases left in between. Germline-derived CDR1 and CDR2 are SGHVS and FQNEAQ. The CDR3 consists of 13 residues. The CDR3 sequence is CASSLDLNSPLHF. DNA of the CDR3: TGTGCCAGCAGCTTAGATCTGAATTCACCCCTCCACTTT.

The genes are TRBV7-3 and TRBJ1-2; 7 bases match TRBD1. CDR3 length: 15 residues. Germline CDR1 SGHTA, CDR2 FQGTGA. The V and J ends lost 5 bases and 4 bases, in that order; junction bases with no gene match: 10. The CDR3 reads CASSQNRDSSYGYTF. In DNA, the CDR3 is TGTGCCAGCAGCCAAAACCGGGACAGCTCCTATGGCTACACCTTC.

This chain links TRBV19 with TRBJ2-2; perhaps TRBD2 as D (7 bases). Trimming took 1 base from V and 10 from J, leaving 16 bases between them. Germline CDR1 reads LNHDA; CDR2 reads SQIVND (reference sequence). This CDR3 comprises 15 residues. CDR3 nucleotide sequence: TGTGCCAGTAGTATAGCAGGAGGGGGGGCCGCGGAGCTGTTTTTT. Its protein is CASSIAGGGAAELFF.

The CDR3 DNA sequence: TGTGCCAGCAGTGAGAGCGGGTACGAGCAGTACTTC. Translating it yields CASSESGYEQYF. This chain uses TRBV6-1 with TRBJ2-7, with D tentatively TRBD2 (6 bases). CDR3 length: 12 residues. Trimming left V 3 bases short and J 4 bases short, with 7 bases between. The germline gives CDR1 MNHNS, CDR2 SASEGT.

The J gene is TRBJ2-2, the V gene TRBV10-3; D might be TRBD2 (5 bases). V was cut by 6 bases and J by 3 bases, with 11 bases left in between. This CDR3 has 14 amino acids. Germline V lookup: CDR1 ENHRY, CDR2 SYGVKD. CDR3 sequence: CAIRPGTDTGELFF. The CDR3 DNA reads TGTGCCATCAGACCGGGAACGGACACCGGGGAGCTGTTTTTT.

The chain joins TRBV5-5 to TRBJ2-3, with D tentatively TRBD2 (6 bases). Between the trimmed V and J ends, which lost 0 bases and 5 bases, there was a span of 13 bases. This CDR3 spans 15 amino acids. In germline, CDR1 is SGHKS, CDR2 YYEKEE (reference sequence). The DNA of the CDR3 is TGTGCCAGCAGCTTGGTCGGGGGAAGGGTAGATACGCAGTATTTT. Residues: CASSLVGGRVDTQYF.

The rearrangement links TRBV11-3 to TRBJ1-1, with D uncertain. The V end was cut by 3 bases, the J end by 4 bases, with 12 bases between. This CDR3 contains 14 residues. Germline CDR1 SGHNT, CDR2 YENEEA. In DNA, the CDR3 is TGTGCCAGCAGCTTTACTCCTCTAAGCACTGAAGCTTTCTTT. Its protein is CASSFTPLSTEAFF.

The chain has TRBV14 and TRBJ1-1; D possibly corresponds to TRBD1 (5 bases). V gave up 0 bases and J gave up 1 base, with 15 bases separating them. The germline V gene encodes CDR1 SGHDN and CDR2 FVKESK. The CDR3 is made up of 17 amino acids. CDR3 residues: CASSQERWVGGNTEAFF. DNA of the CDR3: TGTGCCAGCAGCCAAGAACGCTGGGTCGGGGGGAACACTGAAGCTTTCTTT.

The chain links TRBV7-3 to TRBJ1-2; D is perhaps TRBD1 (5 bases). With 5 bases removed from V and 8 bases from J, the gap between germline ends came to 15 bases. The CDR3 runs 13 residues. From germline, CDR1 is SGHTA and CDR2 FQGTGA. The CDR3 loop is CASSLSGLGGYTF. CDR3 DNA: TGTGCCAGCAGCCTTTCAGGGCTAGGAGGCTACACCTTC. The full variable domain, completed using reference TRBV7-3 and TRBJ1-2, is GAGVSQTPSNKVTEKGKYVELRCDPISGHTALYWYRQSLGQGPEFLIYFQGTGAADDSGLPNDRFFAVRPEGSVSTLKIQRTERGDSAVYLCASSLSGLGGYTFGSGTRLTVV.

The chain employs TRBV10-3 and TRBJ2-7; D may be TRBD1 (6 bases). CDR1 and CDR2 from the germline V gene are ENHRY and SYGVKD. V was shortened by 9 bases and J by 1 base, with 10 bases between the two germline ends. CDR3 length equals 12 residues. CDR3 protein: CAIQGRSYEQYF. The CDR3 bases are TGTGCCATACAGGGAAGGTCCTACGAGCAGTACTTC.

J is TRBJ1-2 and V is TRBV7-2; TRBD1 matches at 8 bases. The CDR3 has 14 amino acids. CDR1 and CDR2 (germline): SGHTA, FQGNSA. V shed 4 bases, J shed 8 bases, and the junction held 9 bases outside the gene matches. CDR3 DNA: TGTGCCAGCAGCTCCACCCTGACAGGGGCAGGCTACACCTTC. Translated: CASSSTLTGAGYTF.

J is TRBJ1-1 and V is TRBV5-1; D is perhaps TRBD1 (6 bases). The CDR3 totals 14 residues. The V end was cut by 2 bases, the J end by 1 base, with 9 bases between. Germline V CDR1 and CDR2: SGHRS, YFSETQ. CDR3 sequence: CASSLGGANTEAFF. CDR3 bases: TGCGCCAGCAGCTTAGGGGGGGCGAACACTGAAGCTTTCTTT.

This clone was found once. The V call is TRBV5-4, the J call TRBJ2-5; 10 nucleotides match TRBD2. The CDR3 is 16 amino acids. Germline trimming cut 2 bases from V and 4 bases from J; bases unmatched to any gene: 8. Germline V gene lookup returns CDR1 SGHNT and CDR2 YYREEE (reference sequence). CDR3 region: CASSLGPLAGRETQYF. CDR3 coding DNA: TGTGCCAGCAGCTTAGGGCCACTAGCGGGGCGAGAGACCCAGTACTTC.

This chain connects TRBV3-1 (or the pseudogene TRBV3-2) to TRBJ1-2; unclear D gene. Germline V gene data show CDR1 as LGHDT and CDR2 as YNNKEL (reference sequence). Trimming removed 1 base from V and 1 base from J, with 10 bases in between. The CDR3 extends over 15 amino acids. This chain's CDR3 is CASSQGERLNYGYTF. CDR3 coding DNA: TGTGCCAGCAGCCAAGGAGAGCGGCTTAACTATGGCTACACCTTC.

The chain combines TRBV24-1 with TRBJ1-1; the match to TRBD1 covers 10 bases. This CDR3 is built from 20 residues. Germline CDR1 KGHDR, CDR2 SFDVKD. Germline trimming cut 2 bases from V and 3 bases from J; bases unmatched to any gene: 17. The CDR3 is CATSDWPHSRTGGLDTEAFF. CDR3 sequence (DNA): TGTGCCACCAGTGATTGGCCCCATTCCAGGACAGGGGGATTGGACACTGAAGCTTTCTTT.

The chain recombines TRBV7-3 with TRBJ1-1, with D possibly TRBD1 on 5 matching bases. Looked up from germline, CDR1 is SGHTA and CDR2 is FQGTGA. This CDR3 region has 14 residues. With 5 bases removed from V and 3 bases from J, the gap between germline ends came to 13 bases. The CDR3 sequence: CASSRSGGYTEAFF. DNA for the CDR3: TGTGCCAGCAGCCGCTCCGGGGGGTACACTGAAGCTTTCTTT.

Only a few counts were recorded for this clone. The V gene is TRBV6-6, the J gene TRBJ1-3; 7 bases map to TRBD1. This CDR3 is 15 amino acids long. Losses at the gene ends were 4 bases for V and 4 bases for J; bases not matched to a gene: 7. CDR1 MNHNY and CDR2 SVGAGI come from the germline V gene (reference sequence). For the CDR3, the DNA is TGTGCCAGCAGTTTAACAGGGGAGGCGGGAAACACCATATATTTT. Protein: CASSLTGEAGNTIYF.